The T cell receptor beta chain described here comes from a study of shared T cell receptors in the human thymus. Measured with immunoSEQ multiplex PCR; TCRdb has only the in-frame clones, and not every one. The data hold 600,000 to 900,000 clones, with 70% to 90% observed a single time. This CDR3 region has 18 residues. The V end was cut by 1 base, the J end by 3 bases, with 19 bases between. Germline V CDR1 and CDR2: SEHNR, FQNEAQ (reference sequence). These data also featured in a second study, about human thymus T cells. That source notes: Resections removed during corrective heart surgery provided the thymus tissue used. Blood and thymic repertoires both appeared biased in V and J gene usage.

This clonotype was sampled from a girl less than two years old with a congenital heart defect. The sequenced material came from thymocytes. This chain uses TRBV7-9 with TRBJ2-1; D may be TRBD1 (6 bases). The chain's CDR3 is CASSLGNRGTKLYNEQFF. The CDR3 DNA reads as TGTGCCAGCAGCTTAGGAAATAGGGGGACAAAACTCTACAATGAGCAGTTCTTC.